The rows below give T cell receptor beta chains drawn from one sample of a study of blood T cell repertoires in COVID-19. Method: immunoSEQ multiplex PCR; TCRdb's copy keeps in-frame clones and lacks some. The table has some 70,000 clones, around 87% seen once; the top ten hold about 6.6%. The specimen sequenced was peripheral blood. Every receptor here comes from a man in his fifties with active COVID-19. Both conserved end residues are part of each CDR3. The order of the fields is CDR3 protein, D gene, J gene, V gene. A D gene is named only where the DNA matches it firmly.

CDR3aa: CASSLEKPGGRTRYEQFF
d_gene: TRBD2
j_gene: TRBJ2-1
v_gene: TRBV3-1/TRBV3-2

CDR3aa: CASSLGTGEVSNQPQHF
d_gene: TRBD1
j_gene: TRBJ1-5
v_gene: TRBV5-4

CDR3aa: CASSYSRDTTGNTF
d_gene: .
j_gene: TRBJ1-2
v_gene: TRBV6-5

CDR3aa: CASSPTGSGYTF
d_gene: TRBD1
j_gene: TRBJ1-2
v_gene: TRBV7-8

CDR3aa: CASSPRIPDYGYTF
d_gene: .
j_gene: TRBJ1-2
v_gene: TRBV7-8

CDR3aa: CSVDRLVTGELFF
d_gene: .
j_gene: TRBJ2-2
v_gene: TRBV29-1

CDR3aa: CASSPPREGTEAFF
d_gene: .
j_gene: TRBJ1-1
v_gene: TRBV28

CDR3aa: CASSSRDLQETQYF
d_gene: .
j_gene: TRBJ2-5
v_gene: TRBV5-1

CDR3aa: CASSPSYKGTYEQYF
d_gene: .
j_gene: TRBJ2-7
v_gene: TRBV19

CDR3aa: CASSQDPSTGELFF
d_gene: .
j_gene: TRBJ2-2
v_gene: TRBV4-2

CDR3aa: CATLSGVQETQYF
d_gene: .
j_gene: TRBJ2-5
v_gene: TRBV21-1

CDR3aa: CASSQEGLAGAPGETQYF
d_gene: TRBD2
j_gene: TRBJ2-5
v_gene: TRBV4-2

CDR3aa: CASSGDRDRGHQPQHF
d_gene: TRBD1
j_gene: TRBJ1-5
v_gene: TRBV6-2/TRBV6-3

CDR3aa: CASSGILAGGYNEQFF
d_gene: .
j_gene: TRBJ2-1
v_gene: TRBV9

CDR3aa: CASSSRAAGRTDTQYF
d_gene: .
j_gene: TRBJ2-3
v_gene: TRBV7-8

CDR3aa: CATSAQPGDGYTF
d_gene: .
j_gene: TRBJ1-2
v_gene: TRBV24-1

CDR3aa: CASKITRGVNEQFF
d_gene: .
j_gene: TRBJ2-1
v_gene: TRBV27

CDR3aa: CASSAQGLPYEQYF
d_gene: .
j_gene: TRBJ2-7
v_gene: TRBV9

CDR3aa: CASSQGLRPGGELFF
d_gene: .
j_gene: TRBJ2-2
v_gene: TRBV4-2

CDR3aa: CASSRGFYNEQFF
d_gene: .
j_gene: TRBJ2-1
v_gene: TRBV19

CDR3aa: CASSQVGPGTGNTEAFF
d_gene: TRBD1
j_gene: TRBJ1-1
v_gene: TRBV4-3

CDR3aa: CASSPTSIAYEQYF
d_gene: .
j_gene: TRBJ2-7
v_gene: TRBV11-2

CDR3aa: CASSYFNAGSGAQPQHF
d_gene: .
j_gene: TRBJ1-5
v_gene: TRBV6-2/TRBV6-3

CDR3aa: CASRVENSPLHF
d_gene: .
j_gene: TRBJ1-6
v_gene: TRBV3-1/TRBV3-2

CDR3aa: CASGTGSSPGANVLTF
d_gene: TRBD1
j_gene: TRBJ2-6
v_gene: TRBV5-1

CDR3aa: CASRQVVSLGYTF
d_gene: .
j_gene: TRBJ1-2
v_gene: TRBV7-2

CDR3aa: CASSLSSDYNEQFF
d_gene: .
j_gene: TRBJ2-1
v_gene: TRBV5-5

CDR3aa: CASSLMGTSGSIGKFF
d_gene: TRBD2
j_gene: TRBJ2-1
v_gene: TRBV7-9

CDR3aa: CATKGGVTEAFF
d_gene: .
j_gene: TRBJ1-1
v_gene: TRBV27

CDR3aa: CASSSGTANTEAFF
d_gene: TRBD1
j_gene: TRBJ1-1
v_gene: TRBV5-1

CDR3aa: CASSSPAGANVLTF
d_gene: .
j_gene: TRBJ2-6
v_gene: TRBV28

CDR3aa: CASSRAGGPTDTQYF
d_gene: TRBD2
j_gene: TRBJ2-3
v_gene: TRBV3-1/TRBV3-2

CDR3aa: CASKLQPTGEFSPLHF
d_gene: TRBD1
j_gene: TRBJ1-6
v_gene: TRBV2

CDR3aa: CASSSQGWITEAFF
d_gene: TRBD1
j_gene: TRBJ1-1
v_gene: TRBV7-9

CDR3aa: CASSPRGTGANVLTF
d_gene: .
j_gene: TRBJ2-6
v_gene: TRBV4-2

CDR3aa: CASSQALSNEQFF
d_gene: .
j_gene: TRBJ2-1
v_gene: TRBV4-3

CDR3aa: CASSPDRASNEKLFF
d_gene: TRBD1
j_gene: TRBJ1-4
v_gene: TRBV6-5

CDR3aa: CASSREGSYQPQHF
d_gene: .
j_gene: TRBJ1-5
v_gene: TRBV2

CDR3aa: CASSVGDRNSPLHF
d_gene: TRBD1
j_gene: TRBJ1-6
v_gene: TRBV9

CDR3aa: CASIQNTEAFF
d_gene: .
j_gene: TRBJ1-1
v_gene: TRBV2

CDR3aa: CASSPRGQGNTGELFF
d_gene: TRBD1
j_gene: TRBJ2-2
v_gene: TRBV11-3

CDR3aa: CASSLGTGASTDTQYF
d_gene: TRBD1
j_gene: TRBJ2-3
v_gene: TRBV7-3

CDR3aa: CASSPGQGRQPQHF
d_gene: TRBD1
j_gene: TRBJ1-5
v_gene: TRBV6-5

CDR3aa: CASSRGQGFYEQYF
d_gene: TRBD1
j_gene: TRBJ2-7
v_gene: TRBV14